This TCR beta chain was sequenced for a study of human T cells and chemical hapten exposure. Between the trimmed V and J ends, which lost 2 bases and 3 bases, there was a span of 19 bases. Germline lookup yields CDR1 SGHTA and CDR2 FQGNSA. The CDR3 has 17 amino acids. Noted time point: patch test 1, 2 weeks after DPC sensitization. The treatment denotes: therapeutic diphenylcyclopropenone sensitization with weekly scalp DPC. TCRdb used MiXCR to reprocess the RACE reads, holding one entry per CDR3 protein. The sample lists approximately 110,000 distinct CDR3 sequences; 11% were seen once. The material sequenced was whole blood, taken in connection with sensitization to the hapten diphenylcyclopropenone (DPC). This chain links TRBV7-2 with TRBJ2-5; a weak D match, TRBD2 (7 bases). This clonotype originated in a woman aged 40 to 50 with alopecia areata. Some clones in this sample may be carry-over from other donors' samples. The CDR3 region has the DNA TGTGCCAGCAGCTTAACATATCGGGGAGGGGGAGAAGAGACCCAGTACTTC. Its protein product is CASSLTYRGGGEETQYF.